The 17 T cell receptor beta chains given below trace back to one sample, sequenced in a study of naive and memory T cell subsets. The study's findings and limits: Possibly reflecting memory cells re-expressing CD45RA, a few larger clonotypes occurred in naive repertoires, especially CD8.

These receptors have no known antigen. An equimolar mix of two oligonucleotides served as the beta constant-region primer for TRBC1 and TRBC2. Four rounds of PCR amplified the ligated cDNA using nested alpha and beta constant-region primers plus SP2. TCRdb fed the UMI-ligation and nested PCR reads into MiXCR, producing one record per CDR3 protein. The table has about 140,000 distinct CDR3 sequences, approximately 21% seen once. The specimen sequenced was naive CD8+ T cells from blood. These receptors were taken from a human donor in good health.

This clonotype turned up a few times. The CDR3 spells CASSLIAGEEETQYF. CDR3 coding DNA: TGTGCCAGCAGCTTAATAGCGGGAGAGGAGGAGACCCAGTACTTC. The chain is built from TRBV7-3 and TRBJ2-5; 9 positions match TRBD2. J lost 5 bases, V lost 1 base, and 5 bases had no gene match. The CDR3 consists of 15 residues. Germline V gives CDR1 SGHTA, CDR2 FQGTGA.

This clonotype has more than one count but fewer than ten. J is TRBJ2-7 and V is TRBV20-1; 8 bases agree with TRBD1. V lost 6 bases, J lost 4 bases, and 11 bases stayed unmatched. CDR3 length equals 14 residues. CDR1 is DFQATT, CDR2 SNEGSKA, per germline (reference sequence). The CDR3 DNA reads TGCAGTGCCCAGGTCAGGGGGCGCGGGTACGAGCAGTACTTC. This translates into CSAQVRGRGYEQYF.

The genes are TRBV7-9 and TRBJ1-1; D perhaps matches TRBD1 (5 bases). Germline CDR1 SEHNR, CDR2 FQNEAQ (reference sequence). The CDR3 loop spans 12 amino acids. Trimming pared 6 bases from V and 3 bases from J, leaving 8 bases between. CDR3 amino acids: CASSLTDTEAFF. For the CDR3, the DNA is TGTGCCAGCAGTTTGACAGACACTGAAGCTTTCTTT.

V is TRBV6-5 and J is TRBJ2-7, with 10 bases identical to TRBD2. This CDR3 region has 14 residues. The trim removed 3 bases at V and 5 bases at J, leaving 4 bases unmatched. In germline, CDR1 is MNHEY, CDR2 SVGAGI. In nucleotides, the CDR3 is TGTGCCAGCAGTTATAGCGGGAGGTTGAACGAGCAGTACTTC. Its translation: CASSYSGRLNEQYF.

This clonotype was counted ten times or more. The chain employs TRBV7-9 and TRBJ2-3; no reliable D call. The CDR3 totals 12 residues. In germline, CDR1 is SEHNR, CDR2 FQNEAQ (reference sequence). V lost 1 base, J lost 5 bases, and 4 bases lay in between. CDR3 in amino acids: CASSLERDTQYF. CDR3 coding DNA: TGTGCCAGCAGCTTAGAGCGAGATACGCAGTATTTT.

The CDR3 is CSAGLRVAGVVQFF. Here the CDR3 DNA reads TGCAGTGCTGGCCTCCGGGTAGCGGGAGTGGTGCAGTTCTTC. This chain joins TRBV20-1 and TRBJ2-1; 9 positions agree with TRBD2. The CDR3 is made up of 14 amino acids. V trimming: 5 bases; J trimming: 12 bases; junction bases outside the gene matches: 14. Germline V lookup: CDR1 DFQATT, CDR2 SNEGSKA (reference sequence).

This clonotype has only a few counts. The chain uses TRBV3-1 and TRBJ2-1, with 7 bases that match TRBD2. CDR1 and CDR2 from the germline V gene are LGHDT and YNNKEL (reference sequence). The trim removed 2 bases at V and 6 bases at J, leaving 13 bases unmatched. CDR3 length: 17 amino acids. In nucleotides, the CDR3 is TGTGCCAGCAGCCAACTCGGGGACTACTCCCCCCGCAATGAGCAGTTCTTC. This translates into CASSQLGDYSPRNEQFF.

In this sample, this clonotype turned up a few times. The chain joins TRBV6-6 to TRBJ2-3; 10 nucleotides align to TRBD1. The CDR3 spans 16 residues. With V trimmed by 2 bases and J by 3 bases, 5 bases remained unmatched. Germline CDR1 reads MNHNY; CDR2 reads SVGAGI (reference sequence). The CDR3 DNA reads TGTGCCAGCAGTTACGACAGGGGGCTCGGAACAGATACGCAGTATTTT. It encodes CASSYDRGLGTDTQYF.

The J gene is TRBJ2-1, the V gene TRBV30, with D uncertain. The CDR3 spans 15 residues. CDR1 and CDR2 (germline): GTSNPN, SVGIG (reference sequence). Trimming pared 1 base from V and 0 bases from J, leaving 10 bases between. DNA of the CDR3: TGTGCCTGGAGTGATCACGAAAGCTCCTACAATGAGCAGTTCTTC. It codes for CAWSDHESSYNEQFF. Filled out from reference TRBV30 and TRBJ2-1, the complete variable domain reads SQTIHQWPATLVQPVGSPLSLECTVEGTSNPNLYWYRQAAGRGLQLLFYSVGIGQISSEVPQNLSASRPQDRQFILSSKKLLLSDSGFYLCAWSDHESSYNEQFFGPGTRLTVL.

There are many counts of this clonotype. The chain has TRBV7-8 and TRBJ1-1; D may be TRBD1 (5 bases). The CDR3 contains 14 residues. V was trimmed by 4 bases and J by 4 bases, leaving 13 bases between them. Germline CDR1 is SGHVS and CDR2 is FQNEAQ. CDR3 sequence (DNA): TGTGCCAGCAGCTGGCGCGGGGGAGGCACTGAAGCTTTCTTT. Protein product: CASSWRGGGTEAFF.

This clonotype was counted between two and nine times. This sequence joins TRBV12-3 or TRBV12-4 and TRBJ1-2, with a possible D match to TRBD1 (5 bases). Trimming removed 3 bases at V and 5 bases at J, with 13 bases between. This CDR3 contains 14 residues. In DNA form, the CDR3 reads TGTGCCAGCAGTTTGTACGGGGGAGATTATGGCTACACCTTC. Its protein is CASSLYGGDYGYTF.

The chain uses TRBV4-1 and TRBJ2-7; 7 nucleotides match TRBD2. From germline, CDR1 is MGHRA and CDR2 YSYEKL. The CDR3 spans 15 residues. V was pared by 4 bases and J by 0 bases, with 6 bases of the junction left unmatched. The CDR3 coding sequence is TGCGCCAGCAGCCTACGACTAGCAGCCTCCTACGAGCAGTACTTC. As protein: CASSLRLAASYEQYF.

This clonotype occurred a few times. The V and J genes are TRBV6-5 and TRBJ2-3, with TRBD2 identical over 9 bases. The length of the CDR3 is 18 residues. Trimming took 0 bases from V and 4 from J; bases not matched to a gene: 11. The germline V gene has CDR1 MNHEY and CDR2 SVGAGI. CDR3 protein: CASSYSTPKREEADTQYF. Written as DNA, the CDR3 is TGTGCCAGCAGTTACTCGACGCCTAAGCGGGAGGAGGCAGATACGCAGTATTTT.

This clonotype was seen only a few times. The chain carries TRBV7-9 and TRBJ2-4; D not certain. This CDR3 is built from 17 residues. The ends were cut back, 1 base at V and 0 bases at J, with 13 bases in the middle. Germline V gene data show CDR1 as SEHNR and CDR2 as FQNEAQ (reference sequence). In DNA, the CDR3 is TGTGCCAGCAGCTTAGGGGTCCCGCTTCTAGCCAAAAACATTCAGTACTTC. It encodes CASSLGVPLLAKNIQYF.

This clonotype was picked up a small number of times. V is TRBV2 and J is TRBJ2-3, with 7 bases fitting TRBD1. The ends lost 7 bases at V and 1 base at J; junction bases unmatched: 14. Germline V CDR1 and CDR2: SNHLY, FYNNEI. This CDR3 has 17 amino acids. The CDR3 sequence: CASKRDSSLWRTDTQYF. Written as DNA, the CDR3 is TGTGCCAGCAAACGGGACAGCTCACTATGGCGCACAGATACGCAGTATTTT. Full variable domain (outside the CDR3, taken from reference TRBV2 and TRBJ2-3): EPEVTQTPSHQVTQMGQEVILRCVPISNHLYFYWYRQILGQKVEFLVSFYNNEISEKSEIFDDQFSVERPDGSNFTLKIRSTKLEDSAMYFCASKRDSSLWRTDTQYFGPGTRLTVL.

Here the CDR3 reads CSVWGDYEQYF. The DNA of the CDR3 is TGCAGCGTTTGGGGGGACTACGAGCAGTACTTC. The J gene is TRBJ2-7, the V gene TRBV29-1; a weak D match, TRBD2 (6 bases). CDR1 is SQVTM, CDR2 ANQGSEA, per germline. The ends were cut back, 5 bases at V and 3 bases at J, with 8 bases in the middle. The CDR3 runs to 11 residues.

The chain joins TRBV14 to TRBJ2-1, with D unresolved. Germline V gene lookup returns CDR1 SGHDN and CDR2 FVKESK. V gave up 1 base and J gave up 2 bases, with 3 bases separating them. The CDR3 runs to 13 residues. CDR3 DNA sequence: TGTGCCAGCAGCCAAGTCCCCTACAATGAGCAGTTCTTC. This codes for CASSQVPYNEQFF.